This record concerns one T cell receptor beta chain sequence. Since a far larger clone is one base different, this is likely a read error. The time point here: newly diagnosed GD, antithyroid drugs for less than 3 months. There was RNA extracted from PBMCs, and the TCR library was made from it. One endocrinology department in Xi'an, China, was where patients came from. Construction of TCR beta libraries relied on iRepertoire HTBI primers and on Arm-PCR targeting CDR3 regions. TCRdb re-called the multiplex PCR reads with MiXCR, one entry per CDR3 protein. The profile shows about 210,000 distinct CDR3 sequences, around 19% of them singletons. V was cut by 7 bases and J by 4 bases, with 23 bases left in between. Germline lookup yields CDR1 SGDLS and CDR2 YYNGEE. The CDR3 has 17 amino acids. The data derive from a study of regulatory T cells in long-lasting Graves disease. In addition, the sample was reused for a study of T cells in Graves' hyperthyroidism and ophthalmopathy. That investigation notes: First-round RT-PCR with HTBI primers amplified the TCR CDR3 region.

This sample comprised peripheral blood mononuclear cells (PBMCs), obtained at new diagnosis, from a patient treated with antithyroid drugs. This TCR derives from a woman aged 30 to 39 with Graves disease. The genes are TRBV9 and TRBJ1-4; D gene uncertain. CDR3 sequence reads: CASSLEEEAALNEKLFF. The CDR3 DNA reads TGTGCCAGCTCGCTTGAAGAGGAGGCAGCGCTTAATGAAAAACTGTTTTTT.